Described below is a single T cell receptor beta chain sequence and its context. Its antigen is unknown. Base qualities are missing; no much larger clone stands one base away. Enrolling through a virtual design, the prospective study's participants ranged in age from about 18 to 100 years and lived across some 23 United States geographic areas. In the prospective study, participants were assigned to cohorts based on the clinical history participants reported in a screening survey and a study questionnaire. ImmuneRACE Cohort 3 recovered participants were defined by two consecutive negative NP/OP PCR tests, healthcare professional clearance, or symptom resolution. In the prospective study, mobile phlebotomists collected whole blood, serum and a nasopharyngeal or oropharyngeal swab from each participant. Additional blood draws and questionnaires over an approximately 2-month period could optionally be provided by prospective study participants. Before DNA extraction, blood samples from the prospective study were shipped at room temperature or frozen.

From the cysteine up to the phenylalanine, the CDR3 has a length of 16 residues. The sequence is cut down to CDR3 DNA, 48 bases in frame from base 1. At the junction V is shortened by 3 bases and J by 0 bases; bases outside the gene matches: 3. From a lookup of the germline V gene, CDR1 and CDR2 are SGHTA and FQGNSA. The sample is drawn from a study of blood T cell repertoires in COVID-19 (dated by TCRdb to about 2020). Some background on the complete study: Samples from collaborators originated in the United States, Italy and Spain and spanned both the acute and convalescent phases of COVID-19. The material from the prospective study consisted of cDNA or gDNA derived from T cells, B-cell-depleted T cells, or PBMCs. Deeply sampled blood TCRbeta repertoires from subjects exposed to, actively infected with, or recovered from COVID-19 were included in the dataset. The repertoires were released in a freely available public database intended as a resource for research on the immune response to SARS-CoV-2. The samples were drawn from the first 160 participants of the ongoing ImmuneRACE study and from more than 1,000 subjects provided by 6 global collaborators. The sample metadata nearly always contained a de-identified subject ID, COVID-19 status, age in years and sex. Where available, HLA class I and class II types were obtained from metadata supplied by the sample provider rather than from assay-based typing. Here is what the overall study found, with its caveats: Clinical and demographic metadata were provided uncurated, with the amount varying by source and participant.

TCRbeta CDR3 regions were amplified from genomic DNA by means of the immunoSEQ Assay, a bias-controlled multiplex PCR. The original methods were these. Within the assay, amplification of reference gene primers was used to estimate how many nucleated cells each sample contained. Sequence reads were collapsed and filtered to measure the absolute abundance of every unique TCRbeta CDR3 rearrangement. Productive Simpson clonality was computed per sample as the square root of Simpson's diversity index over productive rearrangements. As stored in TCRdb, this immuneACCESS dataset retains in-frame rearrangements with V and J assigned. A fraction of the clones does not appear; measured against another copy, unresolved V genes explain less than half of the discrepancy, and the remainder lacks a known reason. V, J and clone size are taken as reported in that table, and D and trimming were inferred from the DNA itself. Across this sample there are 200,000 to 250,000 clones, with 84% seen only once. The ten top clones hold 1.8% of the sample.

The sequence derives from a man aged 55-75 years who had recovered from COVID-19. Sequencing was carried out using PBMCs or T cells enriched from blood (not recorded which). The sequence is built from TRBV7-2 and TRBJ2-2, with 8 junctional bases fitting TRBD2. The DNA sequence follows: TGTGCCAGCAGCTTTCAAGCGGGGGCGAACACCGGGGAGCTGTTTTTT. This codes for CASSFQAGANTGELFF.